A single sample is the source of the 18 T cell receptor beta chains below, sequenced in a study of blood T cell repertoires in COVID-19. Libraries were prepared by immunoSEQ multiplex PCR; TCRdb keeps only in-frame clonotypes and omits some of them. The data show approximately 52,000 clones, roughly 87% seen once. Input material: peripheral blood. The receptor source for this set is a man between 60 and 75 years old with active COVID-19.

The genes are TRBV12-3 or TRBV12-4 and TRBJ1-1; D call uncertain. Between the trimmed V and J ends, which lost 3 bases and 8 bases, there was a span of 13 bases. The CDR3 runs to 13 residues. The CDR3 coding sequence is TGTGCCAGCAGTTTTGATAGTATACCAGAAGCTTTCTTT. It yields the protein CASSFDSIPEAFF.

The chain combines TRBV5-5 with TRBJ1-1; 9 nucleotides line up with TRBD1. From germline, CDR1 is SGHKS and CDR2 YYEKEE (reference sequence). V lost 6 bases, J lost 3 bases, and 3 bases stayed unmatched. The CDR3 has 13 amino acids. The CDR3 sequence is CASNRGRDTEAFF. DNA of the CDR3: TGTGCCAGCAACAGGGGGCGAGACACTGAAGCTTTCTTT.

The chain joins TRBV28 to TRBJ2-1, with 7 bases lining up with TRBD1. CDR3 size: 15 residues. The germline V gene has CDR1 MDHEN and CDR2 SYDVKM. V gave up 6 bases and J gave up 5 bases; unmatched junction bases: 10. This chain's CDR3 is CASRTGSPLNNEQFF. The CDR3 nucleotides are TGTGCCAGCAGGACAGGGTCCCCCTTAAACAATGAGCAGTTCTTC.

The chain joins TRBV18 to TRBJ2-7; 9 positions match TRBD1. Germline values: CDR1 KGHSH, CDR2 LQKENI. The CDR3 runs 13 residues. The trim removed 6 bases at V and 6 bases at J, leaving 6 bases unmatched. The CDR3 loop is CASSSGTGSEQYF. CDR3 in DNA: TGTGCCAGCTCCTCCGGGACAGGGAGCGAGCAGTACTTC.

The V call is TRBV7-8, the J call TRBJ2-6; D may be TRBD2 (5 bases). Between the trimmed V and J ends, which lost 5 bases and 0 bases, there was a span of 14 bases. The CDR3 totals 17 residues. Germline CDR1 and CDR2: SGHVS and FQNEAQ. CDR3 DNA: TGTGCCAGCAGCCGAGACGGGGTCAACTCTGGGGCCAACGTCCTGACTTTC. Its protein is CASSRDGVNSGANVLTF.

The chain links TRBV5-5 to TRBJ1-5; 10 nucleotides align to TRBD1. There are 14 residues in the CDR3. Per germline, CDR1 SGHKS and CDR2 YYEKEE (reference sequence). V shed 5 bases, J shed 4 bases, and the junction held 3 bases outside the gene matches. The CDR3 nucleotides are TGTGCCAGCAGTTGGGACAGGGGAAATCAGCCCCAGCATTTT. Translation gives CASSWDRGNQPQHF.

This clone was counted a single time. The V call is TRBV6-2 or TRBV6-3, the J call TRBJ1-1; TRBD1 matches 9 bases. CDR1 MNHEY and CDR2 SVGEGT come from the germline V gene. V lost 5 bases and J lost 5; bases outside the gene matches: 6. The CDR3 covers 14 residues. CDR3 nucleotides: TGTGCCAGCAGTACCACAGGGGGCTGGACTGAAGCTTTCTTT. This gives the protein CASSTTGGWTEAFF.

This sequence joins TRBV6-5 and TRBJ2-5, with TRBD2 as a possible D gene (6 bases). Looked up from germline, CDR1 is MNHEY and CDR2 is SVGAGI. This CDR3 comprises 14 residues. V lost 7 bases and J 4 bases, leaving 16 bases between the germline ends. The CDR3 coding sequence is TGTGCCAGCACGCGGGGACCGACGAGAGAGACCCAGTACTTC. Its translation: CASTRGPTRETQYF.

Here the CDR3 reads CASSRQGTDEAFF. DNA for the CDR3: TGTGCCAGCAGCCGGCAGGGGACGGATGAAGCTTTCTTT. The V gene is TRBV5-5, the J gene TRBJ1-1; D possibly corresponds to TRBD1 (6 bases). Deletions cut 4 bases from V and 7 bases from J, with 14 bases between. Per the germline V gene, CDR1 is SGHKS and CDR2 is YYEKEE (reference sequence). The CDR3 has 13 residues.

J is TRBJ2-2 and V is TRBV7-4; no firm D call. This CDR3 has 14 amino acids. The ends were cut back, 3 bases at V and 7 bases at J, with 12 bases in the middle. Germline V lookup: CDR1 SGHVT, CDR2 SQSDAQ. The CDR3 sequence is CASSFRLSIGELFF. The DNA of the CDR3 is TGTGCCAGCAGCTTTAGACTCTCTATCGGGGAGCTGTTTTTT. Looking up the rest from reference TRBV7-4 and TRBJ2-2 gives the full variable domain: GAGVSQSPRYKVAKRGRDVALRCDSISGHVTLYWYRQTLGQGSEVLTYSQSDAQRDKSGRPSGRFSAERPERSVSTLKIQRTEQGDSAVYLCASSFRLSIGELFFGEGSRLTVL.

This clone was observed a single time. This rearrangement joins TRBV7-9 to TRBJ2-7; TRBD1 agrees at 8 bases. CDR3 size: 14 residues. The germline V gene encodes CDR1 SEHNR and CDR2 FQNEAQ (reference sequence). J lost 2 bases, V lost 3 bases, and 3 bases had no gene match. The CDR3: CASSLRQGPYEQYF. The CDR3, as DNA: TGTGCCAGCAGCTTGAGACAGGGGCCCTACGAGCAGTACTTC. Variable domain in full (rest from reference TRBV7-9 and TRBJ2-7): DTGVSQNPRHKITKRGQNVTFRCDPISEHNRLYWYRQTLGQGPEFLTYFQNEAQLEKSRLLSDRFSAERPKGSFSTLEIQRTEQGDSAMYLCASSLRQGPYEQYFGPGTRLTVT.

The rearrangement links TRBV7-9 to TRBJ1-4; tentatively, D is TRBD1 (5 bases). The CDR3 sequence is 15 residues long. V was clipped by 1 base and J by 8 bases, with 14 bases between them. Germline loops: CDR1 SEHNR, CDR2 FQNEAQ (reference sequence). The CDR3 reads CASSLVSRQWEKLFF. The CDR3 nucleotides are TGTGCCAGCAGCTTAGTATCGCGACAGTGGGAAAAACTGTTTTTT.

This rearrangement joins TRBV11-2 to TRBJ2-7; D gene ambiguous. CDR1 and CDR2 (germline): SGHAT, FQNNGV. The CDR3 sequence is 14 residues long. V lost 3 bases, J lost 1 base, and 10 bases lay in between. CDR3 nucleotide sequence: TGTGCCAGCAGCTTGCTCTCAGTTTCCTACGAGCAGTACTTC. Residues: CASSLLSVSYEQYF.

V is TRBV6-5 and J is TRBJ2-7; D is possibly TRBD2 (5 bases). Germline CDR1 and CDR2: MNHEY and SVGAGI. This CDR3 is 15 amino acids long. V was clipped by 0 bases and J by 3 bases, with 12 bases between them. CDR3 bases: TGTGCCAGCAGTTACTCTTGGCGGGCGGACTACGAGCAGTACTTC. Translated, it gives CASSYSWRADYEQYF.

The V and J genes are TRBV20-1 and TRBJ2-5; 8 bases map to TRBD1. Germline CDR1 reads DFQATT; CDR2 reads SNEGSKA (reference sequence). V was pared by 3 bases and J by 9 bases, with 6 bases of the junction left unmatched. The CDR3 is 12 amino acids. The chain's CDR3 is CSASQGAAPQYF. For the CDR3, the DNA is TGCAGTGCTAGTCAGGGGGCGGCTCCCCAGTACTTC.

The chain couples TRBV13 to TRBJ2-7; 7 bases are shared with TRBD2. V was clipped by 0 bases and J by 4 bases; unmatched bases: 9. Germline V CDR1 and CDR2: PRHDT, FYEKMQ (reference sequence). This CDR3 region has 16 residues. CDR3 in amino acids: CASSLGGSGIRYEQYF. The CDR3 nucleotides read TGTGCCAGCAGCTTAGGCGGGAGCGGGATTCGGTACGAGCAGTACTTC.

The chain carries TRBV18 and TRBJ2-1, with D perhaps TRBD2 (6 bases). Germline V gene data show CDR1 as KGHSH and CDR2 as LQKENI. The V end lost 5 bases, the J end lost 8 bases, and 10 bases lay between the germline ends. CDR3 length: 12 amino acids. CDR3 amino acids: CASSRLGHEQFF. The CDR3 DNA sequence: TGTGCCAGCTCAAGACTAGGGCATGAGCAGTTCTTC.

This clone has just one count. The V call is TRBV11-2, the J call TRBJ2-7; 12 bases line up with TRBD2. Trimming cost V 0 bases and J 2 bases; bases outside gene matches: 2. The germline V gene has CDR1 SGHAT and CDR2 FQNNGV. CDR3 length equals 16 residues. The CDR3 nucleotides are TGTGCCAGCAGCTTAGATAGACTAGCGGGGGCCTACGAGCAGTACTTC. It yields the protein CASSLDRLAGAYEQYF.